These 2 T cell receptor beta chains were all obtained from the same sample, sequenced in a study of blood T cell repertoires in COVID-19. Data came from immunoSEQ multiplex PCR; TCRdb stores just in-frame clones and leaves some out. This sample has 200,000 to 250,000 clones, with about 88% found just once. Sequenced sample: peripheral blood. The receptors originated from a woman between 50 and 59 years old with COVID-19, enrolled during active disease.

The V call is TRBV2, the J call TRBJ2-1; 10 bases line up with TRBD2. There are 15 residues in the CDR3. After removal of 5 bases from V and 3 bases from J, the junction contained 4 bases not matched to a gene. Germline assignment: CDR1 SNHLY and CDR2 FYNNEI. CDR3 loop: CASSFQRGGYNEQFF. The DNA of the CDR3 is TGTGCCAGCAGTTTCCAGCGGGGGGGCTACAATGAGCAGTTCTTC. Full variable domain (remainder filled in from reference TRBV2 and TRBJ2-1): EPEVTQTPSHQVTQMGQEVILRCVPISNHLYFYWYRQILGQKVEFLVSFYNNEISEKSEIFDDQFSVERPDGSNFTLKIRSTKLEDSAMYFCASSFQRGGYNEQFFGPGTRLTVL.

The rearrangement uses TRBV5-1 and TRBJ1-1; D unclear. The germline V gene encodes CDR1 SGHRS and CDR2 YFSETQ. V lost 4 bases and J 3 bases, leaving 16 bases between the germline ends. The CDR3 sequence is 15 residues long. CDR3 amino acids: CASSPAQVPDTEAFF. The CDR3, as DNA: TGCGCCAGCAGCCCAGCTCAGGTTCCAGACACTGAAGCTTTCTTT.